These 9 T cell receptor beta chains share one sample of origin, sequenced in a study of shared clonotypes between healthy human individuals. Measured with immunoSEQ multiplex PCR; TCRdb has only the in-frame clones, and not every one. Of around 500,000 clones listed, approximately 80% are singletons. Sample: PBMCs. The source of these receptors is a woman in her thirties or forties in good health. Some clones in this sample may be carry-over from other donors' samples.

V usage is TRBV2 and J usage is TRBJ2-1, with D hard to call. Looked up from germline, CDR1 is SNHLY and CDR2 is FYNNEI. The CDR3 runs 15 residues. Between the trimmed V and J ends, which lost 6 bases and 4 bases, there was a span of 16 bases. The CDR3 loop reads CASSPIRDTYNEQFF. CDR3 in DNA: TGTGCCAGCAGCCCAATCCGTGACACATACAATGAGCAGTTCTTC.

The chain combines TRBV5-6 with TRBJ2-7; TRBD1 is a possible D gene (6 bases). The ends were cut back, 4 bases at V and 4 bases at J, with 15 bases in the middle. The CDR3 has 14 amino acids. In germline, CDR1 is SGHDT, CDR2 YYEEEE. DNA for the CDR3: TGTGCCAGCAGCGCCATGGGGGCAAGGTACGAGCAGTACTTC. Translating gives CASSAMGARYEQYF.

The chain recombines TRBV28 with TRBJ1-2; D gene unclear. The CDR3 contains 14 residues. V lost 2 bases to trimming and J lost 6 bases, with 13 bases between them. Looked up from germline, CDR1 is MDHEN and CDR2 is SYDVKM. The CDR3: CASSLRAGYDGYTF. CDR3 coding DNA: TGTGCCAGCAGTTTACGGGCAGGCTACGATGGCTACACCTTC.

The rearrangement links TRBV6-1 to TRBJ2-7; perhaps TRBD2 as D (5 bases). The V gene lost 10 bases and the J gene lost 0 bases, with 10 bases spanning the gap. The CDR3 is 12 residues long. Germline V CDR1 and CDR2: MNHNS, SASEGT. The DNA of the CDR3 is TGTGCCACCGAGGGTGGCTCCTACGAGCAGTACTTC. It specifies CATEGGSYEQYF.

This clone came up many times. The rearrangement uses TRBV15 and TRBJ2-7; D may correspond to TRBD1 or TRBD2 (6 bases each). Looked up from germline, CDR1 is LNHNV and CDR2 is YYDKDF (reference sequence). The V end was cut by 3 bases, the J end by 2 bases, with 14 bases between. The CDR3 runs 15 residues. CDR3 protein: CATSRGWGATYEQYF. For the CDR3, the DNA is TGTGCCACCAGCAGGGGGTGGGGGGCCACCTACGAGCAGTACTTC. Looking up the rest from reference TRBV15 and TRBJ2-7 gives the full variable domain: DAMVIQNPRYQVTQFGKPVTLSCSQTLNHNVMYWYQQKSSQAPKLLFHYYDKDFNNEADTPDNFQSRRPNTSFCFLDIRSPGLGDTAMYLCATSRGWGATYEQYFGPGTRLTVT.

The chain uses TRBV7-9 and TRBJ2-3, with 8 positions matching TRBD1. The germline gives CDR1 SEHNR, CDR2 FQNEAQ (reference sequence). Germline trimming cut 3 bases from V and 5 bases from J; bases unmatched to any gene: 7. This CDR3 contains 15 residues. The CDR3 loop is CASSFYRGSIDTQYF. The DNA of the CDR3 is TGTGCCAGCAGCTTCTACAGGGGGTCGATAGATACGCAGTATTTT.

The rearrangement joins TRBV4-2 to TRBJ2-7; 8 positions agree with TRBD2. This CDR3 has 15 amino acids. With 0 bases clipped from V and 6 bases from J, the junction kept 7 bases outside the gene matches. The V gene's germline CDR1 is LGHNA and CDR2 YNFKEQ. CDR3 coding DNA: TGTGCCAGCAGCCAAGATGCGAGCGGGAGTCGCGAGCAGTACTTC. It is translated as CASSQDASGSREQYF.

This sequence joins TRBV4-1 and TRBJ2-5; maybe TRBD2 (6 bases). The J call may be incorrect, as the DNA end agrees better with TRBJ2-7. Looked up from germline, CDR1 is MGHRA and CDR2 is YSYEKL. The CDR3 is made up of 14 amino acids. The CDR3 coding sequence is TGCGCCAGCAGCCTAAGGACTACCCCGAACGAGCAGTACTTC. Amino acid sequence: CASSLRTTPNEQYF.

The chain has TRBV6-4 and TRBJ2-7; the D is unclear. The germline V gene encodes CDR1 MRHNA and CDR2 SNTAGT. V shed 0 bases and J shed 9 bases, with 9 bases lying between them. The CDR3 has 12 amino acids. Written as DNA, the CDR3 is TGTGCCAGCAGTGACTCGAAGCCCAGGCAGTACTTC. Translated: CASSDSKPRQYF.